This T cell receptor beta chain was captured by sequencing in a study of shared clonotypes between healthy human individuals. Findings of the study overall: The study found lower generation probabilities in non-shared clonotypes than in those shared by all four donors.

The repertoire was sequenced with immunoSEQ multiplex PCR; TCRdb's copy has only in-frame clones and lacks some. Of millions of clones in the sample, approximately 90% were seen once. V was pared by 3 bases and J by 2 bases, with 5 bases of the junction left unmatched. The CDR3 length is 16 residues. The germline gives CDR1 GTSNPN, CDR2 SVGIG (reference sequence). In regard to this clone: Its antigen is not identified.

The chain carries TRBV30 and TRBJ2-1, with 12 bases that match TRBD2. This sequence originates from a young man in good health. Sequenced sample: naive CD4+ T cells sorted from blood. The subset denotes: CD45RA+ positively selected. This CDR3 reads CAWRARLAGAYNEQFF. The CDR3 nucleotides are TGTGCCTGGAGGGCCAGACTAGCGGGGGCCTACAATGAGCAGTTCTTC.